Detailed here is one T cell receptor beta chain. Its matching antigen is unknown. The treatment denotes: oral pan-JAK inhibitor, 5-10 mg twice daily. PBMC-derived CD4+ and CD8+ T cells were sorted. J lost 4 bases, V lost 2 bases, and 1 base had no gene match. Germline assignment: CDR1 MNHEY and CDR2 SVGAGI. This CDR3 is built from 13 residues. Extracted RNA was reverse transcribed into cDNA, the sequencing template. Sequenced by immunoSEQ multiplex PCR; TCRdb stores in-frame clones only, minus some. The repertoire consists of 150,000 to 200,000 clones, with roughly 58% occurring once and the leading ten covering roughly 16%. The sample belongs to a study of CD8+ T cells in alopecia areata. Study results and caveats: Tofacitinib significantly reduced both scalp clonality and expanded CD8+ clones among the top 100. Across lesional scalp, and particularly alopecia totalis/universalis, clonality surpassed that of normal scalp.

Sample: CD4+ T cells sorted from blood, taken at week 56, from a patient treated with tofacitinib. The clonotype comes from a human donor with alopecia areata. The genes are TRBV6-5 and TRBJ1-1; 7 bases align to TRBD1. DNA for the CDR3: TGTGCCAGCAGTTACAGGGGGCCCACTGAAGCTTTCTTT. Its translation: CASSYRGPTEAFF.